The 10 T cell receptor beta chains below come from one sample, sequenced in a study of early T cells in non-severe SARS-CoV-2 infection. TCRdb ran MiXCR on the 5' RACE reads and lists one entry per CDR3 protein. The sample yields around 61,000 distinct CDR3 sequences, roughly 10% seen once. The sequenced sample consisted of whole blood. These receptor sequences come from an adult who was a healthcare worker with PCR-confirmed SARS-CoV-2 infection or an uninfected control (not recorded which).

This clonotype was seen many times. The gene calls are TRBV18 and TRBJ1-3, with D maybe TRBD1 (5 bases). The CDR3 contains 13 residues. Trimming cost V 3 bases and J 7 bases, with 10 bases left between them. Germline V gene lookup returns CDR1 KGHSH and CDR2 LQKENI. CDR3 in DNA: TGTGCCAGCTCACCGGGGCCGTCGAACACCATATATTTT. Its protein product is CASSPGPSNTIYF.

This clonotype showed up just a few times. The gene calls are TRBV5-1 and TRBJ1-2; 8 bases are shared with TRBD1. CDR1 is SGHRS and CDR2 is YFSETQ in the germline V gene. V shed 0 bases, J shed 6 bases, and the junction held 7 bases outside the gene matches. The CDR3 has 15 residues. In DNA form, the CDR3 reads TGCGCCAGCAGCTTGGGACCCGGGACAGGTGATGGCTACACCTTC. The encoded protein is CASSLGPGTGDGYTF. Variable domain in full (rest from reference TRBV5-1 and TRBJ1-2): KAGVTQTPRYLIKTRGQQVTLSCSPISGHRSVSWYQQTPGQGLQFLFEYFSETQRNKGNFPGRFSGRQFSNSRSEMNVSTLELGDSALYLCASSLGPGTGDGYTFGSGTRLTVV.

CDR3 amino acids: CASSYAGVPAGYTF. CDR3 DNA sequence: TGTGCCAGCAGTTACGCCGGGGTTCCAGCTGGCTACACCTTC. The chain uses TRBV6-6 and TRBJ1-2; D call uncertain. The ends were cut back, 2 bases at V and 7 bases at J, with 14 bases in the middle. The CDR3 has 14 amino acids. CDR1 is MNHNY and CDR2 is SVGAGI in the germline V gene (reference sequence).

This clonotype occurred a few times. The rearrangement links TRBV7-6 to TRBJ2-4, with D possibly TRBD1 on 5 matching bases. This CDR3 has 15 residues. The ends were cut back, 2 bases at V and 5 bases at J, with 13 bases in the middle. The V gene's germline CDR1 is SGHVS and CDR2 FNYEAQ. CDR3 DNA sequence: TGTGCCAGCAGCTTAAGCAGTGGGGCCCAAAACATTCAGTACTTC. Translation gives CASSLSSGAQNIQYF.

This clonotype appeared many times. This chain links TRBV2 with TRBJ2-2; D gene unclear. The germline CDR1 and CDR2 sequences are SNHLY and FYNNEI. The CDR3 spans 16 residues. Trimming removed 2 bases at V and 6 bases at J, with 16 bases between. In nucleotides, the CDR3 is TGTGCCAGCAGTGAAAGCAGCTCAATTACTCCCGGGGAGCTGTTTTTT. Residues: CASSESSSITPGELFF. Looking up the rest from reference TRBV2 and TRBJ2-2 gives the full variable domain: EPEVTQTPSHQVTQMGQEVILRCVPISNHLYFYWYRQILGQKVEFLVSFYNNEISEKSEIFDDQFSVERPDGSNFTLKIRSTKLEDSAMYFCASSESSSITPGELFFGEGSRLTVL.

CDR3 in amino acids: CSARGDRGSPLHF. The DNA for the CDR3 is TGCAGTGCTAGAGGGGACAGGGGATCACCCCTCCACTTT. This chain connects TRBV20-1 to TRBJ1-6, with TRBD1 matching over 10 bases. The CDR3 sequence is 13 residues long. Germline V gene lookup returns CDR1 DFQATT and CDR2 SNEGSKA (reference sequence). V lost 1 base to trimming and J lost 10 bases; unmatched junction nucleotides: 1.

The table lists this clonotype with many counts. V gene TRBV7-3 combines with J gene TRBJ2-1, with 7 bases that match TRBD1. With 9 bases clipped from V and 6 bases from J, the junction kept 8 bases outside the gene matches. Germline V gene lookup returns CDR1 SGHTA and CDR2 FQGTGA. The CDR3 is 13 residues long. The CDR3 region is CASSRGPLNEQFF. The DNA of the CDR3 is TGTGCCAGTTCGAGGGGGCCCCTCAATGAGCAGTTCTTC.

This clonotype was detected many times. The V call is TRBV13, the J call TRBJ2-5; maybe TRBD1 (6 bases). Trimming took 5 bases from V and 3 from J, leaving 7 bases between them. The CDR3 totals 12 residues. The germline V gene has CDR1 PRHDT and CDR2 FYEKMQ (reference sequence). In DNA form, the CDR3 reads TGTGCCAGCAGCCGGACAGAAGAGACCCAGTACTTC. Its protein is CASSRTEETQYF.

The sample holds a few counts of this clonotype. J is TRBJ2-1 and V is TRBV5-5, with D perhaps matching TRBD1 (5 bases). CDR3 size: 15 residues. Looked up from germline, CDR1 is SGHKS and CDR2 is YYEKEE (reference sequence). Trimming shortened V by 0 bases and J by 5 bases, and 12 bases separated the two germline ends. The CDR3: CASSLDAGPNNEQFF. CDR3 DNA: TGTGCCAGCAGCTTGGATGCAGGGCCCAACAATGAGCAGTTCTTC.

This clonotype came up many times. V usage is TRBV3-1 and J usage is TRBJ1-1; D is unclear. The CDR3 runs to 17 residues. Germline CDR1 reads LGHDT; CDR2 reads YNNKEL (reference sequence). Trimming shortened V by 1 base and J by 0 bases, and 15 bases separated the two germline ends. CDR3 sequence: CASSQARIYRLNTEAFF. The CDR3 region has the DNA TGTGCCAGCAGCCAAGCCAGAATATATAGATTGAACACTGAAGCTTTCTTT.